The following is a T cell receptor (beta chain) sequence with its context. This sample is drawn from a study of blood T cell repertoires in COVID-19. At the level of the study: There were acute and convalescent COVID-19 samples, and they came from the United States, Italy and Spain. PBMCs, B-cell-depleted T cells, or T cells provided the cDNA or gDNA that made up the material.

Original analysis: Reference gene primer amplification in the assay estimated nucleated cell counts. Sequencing used immunoSEQ multiplex PCR; TCRdb keeps in-frame clones, though not all of them. Clone size and the V and J calls come from that table; the DNA yielded D and trimming. Of about 190,000 clones in the sample, more than 85% were seen once. The CDR3 extends over 14 amino acids. With V trimmed by 4 bases and J by 4 bases, 4 bases remained unmatched. Germline V CDR1 and CDR2: SGHRS, YFSETQ. This sequence originates from a woman in her twenties or thirties with active or convalescent COVID-19. Sample: peripheral blood. The gene calls are TRBV5-1 and TRBJ2-3; 9 bases fit TRBD2. This chain's CDR3 is CASSVLAGSDTQYF. CDR3 nucleotides: TGCGCCAGCAGCGTACTAGCGGGCTCAGATACGCAGTATTTT.